This TCR beta chain was sequenced for a study of T cell changes during pregnancy in multiple sclerosis. Sequencing was performed with immunoSEQ multiplex PCR; in TCRdb, only in-frame clones are kept and a portion is missing. The table has some 57,000 clones, approximately 90% seen once; the top ten hold approximately 0.91%. The germline gives CDR1 SGHRS, CDR2 YFSETQ. Unmatched junction bases numbered 6, after V lost 0 bases and J lost 3 bases. The CDR3 has 15 residues. The V gene is TRBV5-1, the J gene TRBJ2-7; TRBD1 matches 7 bases. The sequence was obtained from a female donor in good health, enrolled as a control in a pregnancy study. The sample in question was peripheral blood, obtained in the first trimester of pregnancy. CDR3 nucleotides: TGCGCCAGCAGCTTGGTGACAGGGTTCAACTACGAGCAGTACTTC. Translation gives CASSLVTGFNYEQYF.